The present T cell receptor (beta chain) was sequenced within a study of long-term antiretroviral therapy in people with HIV. General study points: The ART regimens used between about 2004 and 2017 may be less effective than current ones.

Comments on this clone: Its antigen remains unknown.

Version v3.0 of the immunoSEQ assay was performed at survey level. Measured with immunoSEQ multiplex PCR; TCRdb has only the in-frame clones, and not every one. The sample shows 20,000 to 30,000 clones, 80% to 90% of them seen only once. V was pared by 2 bases and J by 4 bases, with 18 bases between. CDR1 SGHRS and CDR2 YFSETQ come from the germline V gene. The CDR3 is made up of 16 amino acids. This specimen was unsorted PBMCs, taken 1.8 years before starting antiretroviral therapy. The chain combines TRBV5-1 with TRBJ1-1, with a weak D call TRBD1 (5 bases). The sequence was collected from a man aged 45-65 years with HIV. CDR3 sequence reads: CASSFDGPSQGTEAFF. The CDR3 DNA follows: TGCGCCAGCAGCTTCGACGGTCCCTCCCAGGGCACTGAAGCTTTCTTT.